This T cell receptor (beta chain) comes out of a study of beta chain features in type 1 diabetes. Study-level points and caveats: A pattern of fewer insertions and more deletions at VDJ junctions was seen in type 1 diabetes patients. The naive, central memory and Treg TCRB repertoires looked more alike in patients than they did in healthy donors.

Regarding this clone: The antigen remains unidentified.

Stem cell-like memory, regulatory, central memory and naive CD4+ cells were sorted via CD45RO/CCR7/CD25/CD127/CD95/CD27. Sorted populations were all over 95% pure. Expressed TCRB transcripts got sequenced, as all isolated RNA was reverse transcribed. TCRdb keeps only in-frame clones here, not all; method: immunoSEQ multiplex PCR. The repertoire includes roughly 500,000 clones, 30% of them detected once, and 0.05% to 0.065% sits in the top ten. The origin of this receptor is a man aged 18 to 30 in good health. Material for sequencing was naive CD4+ T cells from blood.

The CDR3 is CASSQKTGTTGELFF. CDR3 coding DNA: TGCGCCAGCAGCCAAAAGACAGGGACCACCGGGGAGCTGTTTTTT. The chain carries TRBV4-3 and TRBJ2-2; 7 bases match TRBD1. J lost 4 bases, V lost 2 bases, and 4 bases had no gene match. Germline loops: CDR1 LGHNA, CDR2 YSLEER. The CDR3 length is 15 residues.